The following is a T cell receptor beta chain sequence with its context. This entry is derived from a study of regulatory T cells in long-lasting Graves disease. For TCR beta, libraries came from iRepertoire HTBI primers and Arm-PCR of CDR3 regions. TCRdb re-analysed the multiplex PCR reads in MiXCR, keeping a single row per CDR3 protein. The top ten clones hold roughly a tenth of a sample with roughly 500,000 distinct CDR3 sequences, less than 15% of them seen once. The J segment lost 5 bases and the V segment lost 3 bases, leaving 9 bases of the junction unmatched. This CDR3 has 15 residues. The V gene's germline CDR1 is KGHSH and CDR2 LQKENI. Time point reported: newly diagnosed GD, antithyroid drugs for less than 3 months. From PBMCs, RNA was extracted and then used to make the TCR library. In addition, the sample was reused for a study of T cells in Graves' hyperthyroidism and ophthalmopathy. From that paper: Stable Graves' hyperthyroidism denoted no ophthalmopathy progression over 18 months.

V usage is TRBV18 and J usage is TRBJ2-7; 8 bases line up with TRBD1. Sequenced material: peripheral blood mononuclear cells (PBMCs), taken at new diagnosis, from a patient treated with antithyroid drugs. The receptor's source is a young man with Graves disease. DNA for the CDR3: TGTGCCAGCTCACCCTTTGGACAGGGCTACAACGAGCAGTACTTC. Protein sequence: CASSPFGQGYNEQYF.